This T cell receptor beta chain originates from a study of cytomegalovirus exposure and HLA in healthy donors. The study's findings and limits: Most of the CMV-associated TCR beta chains (in a later analysis) appeared to be HLA-restricted.

As to this clone: What it binds is unknown.

The PCR was carried out with 60 Vbeta primers and 13 Jbeta primers. Libraries were prepared by immunoSEQ multiplex PCR; TCRdb keeps only in-frame clonotypes and omits some of them. The table has some 190,000 clones, 80% to 90% seen once. This receptor was identified in a man aged 25-45 years in good health and CMV-seronegative. The sample was PBMCs.

CDR3 loop: CASSQEDSYEQYF. CDR3 in DNA: TGCGCCAGCAGCCAAGAAGACAGCTACGAGCAGTACTTC. V gene TRBV4-1 combines with J gene TRBJ2-7; perhaps TRBD1 as D (5 bases). The V gene's germline CDR1 is MGHRA and CDR2 YSYEKL. The CDR3 is 13 amino acids. V was trimmed by 0 bases and J by 3 bases, leaving 6 bases between them.